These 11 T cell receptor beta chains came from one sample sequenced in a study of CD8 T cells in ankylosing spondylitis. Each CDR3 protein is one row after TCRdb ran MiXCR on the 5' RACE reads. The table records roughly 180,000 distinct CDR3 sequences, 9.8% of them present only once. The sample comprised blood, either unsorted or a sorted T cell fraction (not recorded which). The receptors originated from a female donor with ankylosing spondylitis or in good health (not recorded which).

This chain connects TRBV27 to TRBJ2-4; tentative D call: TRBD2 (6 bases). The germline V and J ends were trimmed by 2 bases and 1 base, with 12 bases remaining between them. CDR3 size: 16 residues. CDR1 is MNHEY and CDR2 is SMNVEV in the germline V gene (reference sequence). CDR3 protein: CASSLGGTGAKNIQYF. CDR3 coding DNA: TGTGCCAGCAGTTTAGGCGGGACCGGGGCCAAAAACATTCAGTACTTC.

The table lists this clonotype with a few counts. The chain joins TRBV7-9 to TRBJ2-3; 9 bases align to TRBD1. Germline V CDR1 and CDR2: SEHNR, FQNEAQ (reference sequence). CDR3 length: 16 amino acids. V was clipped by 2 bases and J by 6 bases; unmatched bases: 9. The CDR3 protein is CASSLNGDRARDTQYF. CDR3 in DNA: TGTGCCAGCAGCTTAAATGGGGACAGGGCCCGCGATACGCAGTATTTT.

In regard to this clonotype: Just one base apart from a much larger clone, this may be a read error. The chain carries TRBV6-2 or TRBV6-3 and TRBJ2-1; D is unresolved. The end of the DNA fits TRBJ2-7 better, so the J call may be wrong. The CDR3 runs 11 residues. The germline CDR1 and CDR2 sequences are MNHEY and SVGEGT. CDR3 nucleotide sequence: TGTGCCAGCTTTGGGCACAATGAGCAGTACTTC. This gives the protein CASFGHNEQYF.

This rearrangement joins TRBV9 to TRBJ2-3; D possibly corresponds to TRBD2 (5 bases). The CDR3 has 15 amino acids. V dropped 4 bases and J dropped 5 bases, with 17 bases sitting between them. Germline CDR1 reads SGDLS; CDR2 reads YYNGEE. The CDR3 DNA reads TGTGCCAGCAGCTCGGACGGACTGCTAGGAGATACGCAGTATTTT. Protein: CASSSDGLLGDTQYF.

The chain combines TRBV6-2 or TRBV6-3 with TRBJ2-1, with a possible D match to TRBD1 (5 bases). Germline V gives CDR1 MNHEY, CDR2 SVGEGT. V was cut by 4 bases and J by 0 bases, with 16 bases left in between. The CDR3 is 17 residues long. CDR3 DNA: TGTGCCAGCAGTTCCGACTTCCAGGGTAGCTCCTACAATGAGCAGTTCTTC. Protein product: CASSSDFQGSSYNEQFF.

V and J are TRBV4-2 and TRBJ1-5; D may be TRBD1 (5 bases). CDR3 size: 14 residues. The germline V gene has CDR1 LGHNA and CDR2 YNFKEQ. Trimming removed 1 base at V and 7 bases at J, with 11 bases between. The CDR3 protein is CASSQVLGDQPQHF. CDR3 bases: TGTGCCAGCAGCCAAGTTTTAGGGGACCAGCCCCAGCATTTT.

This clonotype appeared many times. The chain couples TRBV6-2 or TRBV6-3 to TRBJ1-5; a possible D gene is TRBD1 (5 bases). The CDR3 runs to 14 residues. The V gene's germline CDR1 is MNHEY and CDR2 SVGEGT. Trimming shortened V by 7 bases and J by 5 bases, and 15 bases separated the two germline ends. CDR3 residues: CASTPDSYYQPQHF. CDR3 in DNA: TGTGCCAGCACCCCTGACAGCTATTATCAGCCCCAGCATTTT.

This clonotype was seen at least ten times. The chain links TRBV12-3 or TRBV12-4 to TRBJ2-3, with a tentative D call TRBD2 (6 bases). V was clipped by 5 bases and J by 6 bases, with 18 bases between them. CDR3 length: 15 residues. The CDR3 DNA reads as TGTGCCAGCAGTGCCCCCGATAGAGGGAGGGATACGCAGTATTTT. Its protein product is CASSAPDRGRDTQYF.

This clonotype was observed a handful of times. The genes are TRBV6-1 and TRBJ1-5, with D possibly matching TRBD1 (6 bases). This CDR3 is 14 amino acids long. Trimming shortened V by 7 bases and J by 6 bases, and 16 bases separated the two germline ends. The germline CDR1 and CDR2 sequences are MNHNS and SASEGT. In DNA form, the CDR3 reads TGTGCCAGCATGAAGTTCAGGGGTGCTCAGCCCCAGCATTTT. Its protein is CASMKFRGAQPQHF.

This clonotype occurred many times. For the CDR3, the DNA is TGTGCCAGCAGTGAACCCCGACAGGGGGCCAACACCGGGGAGCTGTTTTTT. It specifies CASSEPRQGANTGELFF. V usage is TRBV2 and J usage is TRBJ2-2, with 10 bases aligning to TRBD1. The CDR3 length is 17 residues. V trimming: 2 bases; J trimming: 2 bases; junction bases outside the gene matches: 5. Per germline, CDR1 SNHLY and CDR2 FYNNEI.

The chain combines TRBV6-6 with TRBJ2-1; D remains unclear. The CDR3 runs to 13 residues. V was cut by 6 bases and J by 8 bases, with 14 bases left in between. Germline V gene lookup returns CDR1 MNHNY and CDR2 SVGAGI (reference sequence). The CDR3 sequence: CASSRPEIDEQFF. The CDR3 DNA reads TGTGCCAGCAGCCGACCAGAGATCGATGAGCAGTTCTTC.